The 5 T cell receptor beta chains listed next were all sequenced from one sample in a study of vaccination and CD4 T cells after COVID-19. The Oncomine TCR Beta short-read assay sequenced DNA from cultured CD4+ T cells. Investigators isolated genomic DNA from cultured CD4+ T cells. Using its own MiXCR run on the PCR reads, TCRdb lists one record per CDR3 protein. This sample has about 6,300 distinct CDR3 sequences, with roughly 31% found just once. Treatment defined: roughly 11-day PBMC culture with coronavirus spike peptide pools or control peptides (ViraFEST assay). Investigators obtained the unexposed donor's CD4+ T cells before the COVID-19 pandemic (2011-2018). The antigens these receptors bind are not known. Sequencing was done on a sample of CD4+ T cells from blood, cultured in vitro. The origin of the receptors is a human donor in good health.

V and J are TRBV7-2 and TRBJ1-2, with D perhaps TRBD1 (6 bases). Germline CDR1 is SGHTA and CDR2 is FQGNSA. V was pared by 3 bases and J by 4 bases, with 15 bases between. This CDR3 region has 15 residues. The DNA for the CDR3 is TGTGCCAGCAGCTTGGGGGCCTCTTGGGCCTATGGCTACACCTTC. Translating gives CASSLGASWAYGYTF.

This sequence joins TRBV19 and TRBJ2-1; D is undetermined. The CDR3 has 11 residues. Germline V gives CDR1 LNHDA, CDR2 SQIVND (reference sequence). Between the trimmed V and J ends, which lost 2 bases and 7 bases, there was a span of 3 bases. CDR3 coding DNA: TGTGCCAGTAGTATAAGGAATGAGCAGTTCTTC. It codes for CASSIRNEQFF. Full variable domain (remainder filled in from reference TRBV19 and TRBJ2-1): DGGITQSPKYLFRKEGQNVTLSCEQNLNHDAMYWYRQDPGQGLRLIYYSQIVNDFQKGDIAEGYSVSREKKESFPLTVTSAQKNPTAFYLCASSIRNEQFFGPGTRLTVL.

The chain recombines TRBV5-4 with TRBJ2-5; the match to TRBD2 covers 10 bases. Per the germline V gene, CDR1 is SGHNT and CDR2 is YYREEE (reference sequence). This CDR3 is 16 amino acids long. J gave up 5 bases and V 0 bases, and 7 bases lay outside the gene matches. In DNA form, the CDR3 reads TGTGCCAGCAGCTTGGGGGGGCTAGCGGGAGTCGAGACCCAGTACTTC. Translated, it gives CASSLGGLAGVETQYF.

The V call is TRBV12-3 or TRBV12-4, the J call TRBJ1-2; no firm D call. V lost 5 bases to trimming and J lost 4 bases, with 14 bases between them. The CDR3 is 14 residues long. The CDR3 bases are TGTGCCAGCAGTCTCCGAAAGGGTGGCTATGGCTACACCTTC. Protein product: CASSLRKGGYGYTF.

For the CDR3, the DNA is TGTGCCAGCAGTGAAGGAACCTACAATGAGCAGTTCTTC. Protein product: CASSEGTYNEQFF. The genes are TRBV6-1 and TRBJ2-1; D unresolved. The CDR3 runs to 13 residues. Germline values: CDR1 MNHNS, CDR2 SASEGT. V was clipped by 1 base and J by 2 bases, with 3 bases between them.